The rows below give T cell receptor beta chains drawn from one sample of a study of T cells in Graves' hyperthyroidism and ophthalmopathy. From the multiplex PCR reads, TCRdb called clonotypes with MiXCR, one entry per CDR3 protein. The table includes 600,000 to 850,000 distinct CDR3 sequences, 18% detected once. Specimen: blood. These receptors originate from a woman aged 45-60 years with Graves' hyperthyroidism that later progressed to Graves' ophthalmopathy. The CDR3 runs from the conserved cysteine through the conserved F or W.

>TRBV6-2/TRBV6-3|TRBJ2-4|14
CASRERGGRNIQYF
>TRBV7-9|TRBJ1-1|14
CASSRTAPNTEAFF
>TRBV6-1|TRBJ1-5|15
CASSEFLVSNQPQHF
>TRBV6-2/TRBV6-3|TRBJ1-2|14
CASSYSGTDYGYTF
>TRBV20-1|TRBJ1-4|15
CSARDWAASNEKLFF
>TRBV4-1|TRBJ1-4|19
CASSQPFDGAGATNEKLFF
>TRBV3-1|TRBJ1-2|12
CASSSDAYGYTF
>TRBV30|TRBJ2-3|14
CAWSLGTNTDTQYF
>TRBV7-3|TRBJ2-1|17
CASSLPLGQGLDNEQFF
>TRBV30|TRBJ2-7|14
CAWSADGSSYEQYF
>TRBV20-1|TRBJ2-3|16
CSASPGGGPDTDTQYF
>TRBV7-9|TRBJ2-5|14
CASNSRHHQETQYF
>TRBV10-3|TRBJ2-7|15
CAIRQDTRSSYEQYF
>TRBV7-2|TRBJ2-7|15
CASSLFTGELGEQYF
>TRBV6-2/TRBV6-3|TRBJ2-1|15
CASCIRAGTRNEQFF
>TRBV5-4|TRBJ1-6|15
CASSLGQGGHSPLHF
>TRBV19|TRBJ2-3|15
CASSIDKGAKDTQYF
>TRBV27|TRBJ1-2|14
CASNERGISGGYTF
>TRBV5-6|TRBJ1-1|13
CASSSQGASEAFF
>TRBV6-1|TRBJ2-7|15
CASSELSGRIGEQYF
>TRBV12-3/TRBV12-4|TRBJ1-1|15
CASSSPDRRNTEAFF
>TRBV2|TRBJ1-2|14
CASSRAEGNYGYTF
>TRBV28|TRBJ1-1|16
CASSPRTLGMNTEAFF
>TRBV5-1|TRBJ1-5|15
CASSLLRGGNQPQHF
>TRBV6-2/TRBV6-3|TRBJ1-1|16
CASSRDRGLMNTEAFF
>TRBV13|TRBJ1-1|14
CASSFRTGTSEAFF
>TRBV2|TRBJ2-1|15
CASSETGDYYNEQFF
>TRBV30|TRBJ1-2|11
CALAVALGYTF
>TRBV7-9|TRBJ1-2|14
CASSDPWPNYGYTF
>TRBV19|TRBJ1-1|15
CASTPQGASFTEAFF
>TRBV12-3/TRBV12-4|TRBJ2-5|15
CASSLGVGQGKTQYF
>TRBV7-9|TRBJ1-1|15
CASSLHGTGNTEAFF
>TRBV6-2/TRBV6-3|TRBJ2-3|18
CASSYSRTPGPLRDTQYF
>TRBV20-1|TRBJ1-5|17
CSARVGTGVGSNQPQHF
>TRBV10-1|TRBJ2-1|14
CASTPDISYNEQFF
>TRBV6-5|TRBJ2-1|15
CASSYRQEGNNEQFF
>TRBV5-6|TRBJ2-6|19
CASSWRGRRIFTGANVLTF
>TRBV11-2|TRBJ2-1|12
CASSLDGREQFF
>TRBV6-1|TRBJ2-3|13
CATARSFTDTQYF
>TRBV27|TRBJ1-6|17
CASSLGTGEQYNSPLHF